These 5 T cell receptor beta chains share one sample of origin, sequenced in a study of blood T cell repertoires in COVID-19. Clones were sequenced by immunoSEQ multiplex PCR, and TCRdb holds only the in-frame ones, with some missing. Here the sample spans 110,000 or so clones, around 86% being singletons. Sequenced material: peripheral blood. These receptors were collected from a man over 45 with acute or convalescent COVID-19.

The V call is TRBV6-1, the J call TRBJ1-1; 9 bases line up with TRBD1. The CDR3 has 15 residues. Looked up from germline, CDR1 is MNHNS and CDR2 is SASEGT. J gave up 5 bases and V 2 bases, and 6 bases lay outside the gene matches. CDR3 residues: CASSEPGQGRTEAFF. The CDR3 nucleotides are TGTGCCAGCAGTGAACCGGGACAGGGCAGGACTGAAGCTTTCTTT.

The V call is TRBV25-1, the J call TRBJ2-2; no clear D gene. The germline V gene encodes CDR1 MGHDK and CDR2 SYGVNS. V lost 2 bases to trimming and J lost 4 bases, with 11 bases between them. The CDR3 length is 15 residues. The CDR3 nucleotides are TGTGCCAGCAGTGAAGGCCGACTCTCCACCGGGGAGCTGTTTTTT. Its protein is CASSEGRLSTGELFF.

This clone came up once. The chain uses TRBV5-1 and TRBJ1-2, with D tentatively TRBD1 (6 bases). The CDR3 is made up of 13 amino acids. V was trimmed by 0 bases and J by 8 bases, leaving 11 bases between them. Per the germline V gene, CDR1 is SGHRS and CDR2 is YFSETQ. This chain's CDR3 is CASSLEQGQGYTF. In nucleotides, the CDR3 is TGCGCCAGCAGCTTGGAGCAGGGACAAGGCTACACCTTC.

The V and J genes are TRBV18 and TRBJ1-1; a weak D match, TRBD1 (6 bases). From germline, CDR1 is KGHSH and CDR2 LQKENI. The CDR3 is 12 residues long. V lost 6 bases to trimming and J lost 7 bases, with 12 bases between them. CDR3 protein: CASSLGGGEAFF. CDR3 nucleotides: TGTGCCAGCTCCTTAGGGGGGGGTGAAGCTTTCTTT.

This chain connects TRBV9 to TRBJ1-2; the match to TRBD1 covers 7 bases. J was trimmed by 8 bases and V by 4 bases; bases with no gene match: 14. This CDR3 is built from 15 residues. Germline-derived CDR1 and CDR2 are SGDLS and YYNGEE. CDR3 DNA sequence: TGTGCCAGCAGCCCTAGTGGAGAGGGGGCGAGAGGCTACACCTTC. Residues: CASSPSGEGARGYTF.